This T cell receptor beta chain was identified during a study of early T cells in non-severe SARS-CoV-2 infection (dated by TCRdb to the early 2020s). In terms of the full investigation: Because TCR sequencing was done on bulk RNA from unsorted whole blood, the alpha and beta chains could not be paired. What the work shows at the level of the full study, not this receptor alone: Matching against VDJdb was skewed toward anti-spike CD8 responses, likely underestimated virus-specific expansions, and missed private and CD4 specificities.

The CDR3 sequence holds 14 residues, the cysteine and phenylalanine included. The sequence is cut down to CDR3 DNA, 42 bases in frame from base 1. The V and J ends are trimmed by 7 bases and 3 bases, leaving 13 bases between them. CDR1 WSHSY and CDR2 SAAADI were looked up in the germline V gene. Set within a cohort of healthcare workers in London, UK, this nested case-control study involved weekly PCR testing of nasopharyngeal swabs along with blood sampling. Between 23 and 31 March 2020, the week of the UK lockdown, healthcare workers were enrolled and then followed up weekly for as long as 16 weeks. This clonotype occurred a few times. The specificity of this receptor is unknown. Base qualities are not recorded, but no much larger clone differs from it by a single base. Receptors were amplified or captured by 5' RACE. Sequencing was carried out with a NextSeq 500. To correct for sequencing error and PCR bias, the TCR library protocol tagged individual cDNA molecules with unique molecular identifiers. Both TCR alpha and beta chains were sequenced, and tight co-correlation was observed between alpha and beta sequence abundances in each sample. Regarding the original processing steps: Decombinator V4 was used to perform V gene, J gene and CDR3 annotation of TCR sequences. TCRs were defined as expanded if a significant change between any two time points was detected under a Poisson model with p below 0.0001. TCR abundances were normalised to the total number of TCRs sequenced per sample and expressed as counts per million. MAIT TCRs were defined by TRAV1-2 paired with TRAJ12, TRAJ20 or TRAJ33, and iNKT TCRs by TRAV10 paired with TRAJ18. VDJdb, accessed 1 November 2021, was searched for CMV, EBV and SARS-CoV-2 annotated TCRs, excluding TCRs annotated for multiple antigens. TCRdb reran the public reads through fastp at Q25 and MiXCR, keeping productive beta chains. Identical CDR3 protein sequences are pooled into one entry, listed with their most common genes and DNA. Here the V and J calls rest on TCRdb's processing, not on the authors' analysis. Here the sample has over 95,000 distinct CDR3 sequences; roughly 17% occur a single time. Roughly 1.3% of the sample rests with the top ten.

Sequenced input: whole blood. The chain uses TRBV10-2 and TRBJ2-1; the D gene is perhaps TRBD1, on 6 matching bases. The TCR originated in an adult who was a healthcare worker with PCR-confirmed SARS-CoV-2 infection or an uninfected control (not recorded which). The CDR3: CASMSSDSYNEQFF. The DNA reads as follows: TGCGCCAGCATGAGTTCGGACAGCTACAATGAGCAGTTCTTC.